This T cell receptor (beta chain) stems from a study of CD8 T cells in Susac syndrome. Concerning this clonotype itself: One end of the junction is discordant with germline, which a read error may explain.

The germline V gene encodes CDR1 DFQATT and CDR2 SNEGSKA (reference sequence). The CDR3 totals 9 residues. RNA totalling roughly 0.45 to 1 ug underwent reverse transcription with random hexamers. TCRdb fed the immunoSEQ multiplex PCR reads into MiXCR, producing one record per CDR3 protein. The sample has about 130,000 distinct CDR3 sequences; 90% to 95% are singletons. The sample comprised CD4+ T cells from PBMCs. The source of this sequence is a human donor in good health. This chain uses TRBV20-1 with TRBJ1-2, with 7 bases aligning to TRBD1. The CDR3 spells CSARTGLPF. In DNA, the CDR3 is TGCAGTGCTAGGACAGGGTTGCCCTTC.